This entry lists 28 T cell receptor beta chains sequenced from one sample in a study of patients with pleural tuberculosis. MiXCR, applied by TCRdb to the reads, yields one record per CDR3 protein. This repertoire shows tens of thousands of distinct CDR3 sequences, under 8.5% found once; its top ten account for around 15%. These receptors came from a human donor with pleural tuberculosis.

This clonotype came up many times. CDR3 coding DNA: TGTGCCAGCAGCCAAGGGCCCTACGAGCAGTACTTC. Residues: CASSQGPYEQYF. The chain employs TRBV6-1 and TRBJ2-7, with D hard to call. Trimming shortened V by 6 bases and J by 2 bases, and 8 bases separated the two germline ends. Germline CDR1 reads MNHNS; CDR2 reads SASEGT. This CDR3 has 12 amino acids.

This clonotype has a count of ten or more. This sequence joins TRBV11-2 and TRBJ2-3; 9 bases are shared with TRBD2. The V gene's germline CDR1 is SGHAT and CDR2 FQNNGV. J lost 5 bases, V lost 0 bases, and 12 bases had no gene match. The CDR3 spans 18 residues. The CDR3 coding sequence is TGTGCCAGCAGCTTAGAGTTGTGGGTAGCGGGAGAAGGAGATACGCAGTATTTT. Encoded protein: CASSLELWVAGEGDTQYF.

This clonotype has just a few counts. Being one base from a much bigger clone, this may be a read error. The CDR3 ends on some other residue instead of the conserved phenylalanine or tryptophan, so this is likely a read error. The chain recombines TRBV28 with TRBJ1-1, with D perhaps matching TRBD1 (6 bases). The CDR3 covers 13 residues. The germline gives CDR1 MDHEN, CDR2 SYDVKM. V shed 2 bases and J shed 4 bases, with 8 bases lying between them. The CDR3 bases are TGTGCCAGCAGTTTAAAAGGGGGCACTGAAGCTTTCCTT. Encoded protein: CASSLKGGTEAFL.

This clonotype was seen a few times. CDR3 sequence (DNA): TGTGCCAGCAGTGCGACTAGTTACAATGAGCAGTTCTTC. Its translation is CASSATSYNEQFF. V gene TRBV12-3 or TRBV12-4 combines with J gene TRBJ2-1, with a weak D call TRBD2 (6 bases). The CDR3 is made up of 13 amino acids. V shed 5 bases and J shed 4 bases, with 9 bases lying between them.

The table lists this clonotype with many counts. V and J are TRBV4-2 and TRBJ1-4; 7 bases fit TRBD1. This CDR3 region has 13 residues. The germline gives CDR1 LGHNA, CDR2 YNFKEQ. Trimming cost V 5 bases and J 5 bases; bases outside gene matches: 2. CDR3 nucleotides: TGTGCCAGCAGCAGCAGGGGGAATGAAAAACTGTTTTTT. Encoded protein: CASSSRGNEKLFF.

This clonotype was counted many times. The chain employs TRBV15 and TRBJ2-2; D is unresolved. The CDR3 covers 14 residues. Germline CDR1 reads LNHNV; CDR2 reads YYDKDF (reference sequence). V lost 1 base and J lost 0, with 3 bases in between. The CDR3 reads CATSRGTNTGELFF. In nucleotides, the CDR3 is TGTGCCACCAGCAGAGGCACGAACACCGGGGAGCTGTTTTTT.

This clonotype has a count of ten or more. This chain uses TRBV27 with TRBJ2-1; tentative D call: TRBD2 (5 bases). Trimming pared 4 bases from V and 5 bases from J, leaving 12 bases between. This CDR3 has 14 residues. Germline-derived CDR1 and CDR2 are MNHEY and SMNVEV (reference sequence). The CDR3 sequence is CASSSQLVDNEQFF. CDR3 in DNA: TGTGCCAGCAGTTCCCAACTAGTGGACAATGAGCAGTTCTTC.

This clonotype has a count of ten or more. The V gene is TRBV6-1, the J gene TRBJ1-5; 7 bases fit TRBD1. Germline lookup yields CDR1 MNHNS and CDR2 SASEGT. The CDR3 runs 15 residues. V shed 2 bases, J shed 7 bases, and the junction held 8 bases outside the gene matches. CDR3 nucleotides: TGTGCCAGCAGTGAACGGACAGGAGACGAACAGCCCCAGCATTTT. Translated, it gives CASSERTGDEQPQHF.

This clonotype has at least ten counts. The CDR3 protein is CASLGTTSYTGELFF. The CDR3 DNA is TGTGCCAGTCTCGGGACTACCTCCTACACCGGGGAGCTGTTTTTT. The J gene is TRBJ2-2, the V gene TRBV12-3 or TRBV12-4; 7 bases match TRBD2. Trimming at V came to 9 bases and at J to 3 bases, leaving 10 bases not matched to a gene. This CDR3 is built from 15 residues.

This clonotype was seen ten or more times. The chain recombines TRBV20-1 with TRBJ2-1, with TRBD2 identical over 10 bases. V gave up 6 bases and J gave up 3 bases; unmatched junction bases: 11. Germline assignment: CDR1 DFQATT and CDR2 SNEGSKA (reference sequence). This CDR3 comprises 16 residues. The CDR3 reads CSAPQPSGRVYNEQFF. The CDR3, as DNA: TGCAGTGCGCCCCAACCTAGCGGGAGAGTCTACAATGAGCAGTTCTTC.

Concerning this clonotype itself: This may arise from a read error, as a much more abundant clone is one base away. This chain links TRBV11-1 with TRBJ2-7; possible D gene TRBD1, 6 bases. CDR1 is SGHAT, CDR2 FQDESV, per germline (reference sequence). This CDR3 has 15 residues. V gave up 4 bases and J gave up 7 bases, with 20 bases separating them. The CDR3 protein is CASSYTGSSYNEQYF. CDR3 sequence (DNA): TGTGCCAGCAGCTATACAGGGAGCTCCTACAATGAGCAGTACTTC. Full variable domain (remainder filled in from reference TRBV11-1 and TRBJ2-7): EAEVAQSPRYKITEKSQAVAFWCDPISGHATLYWYRQILGQGPELLVQFQDESVVDDSQLPKDRFSAERLKGVDSTLKIQPAELGDSAMYLCASSYTGSSYNEQYFGPGTRLTVT.

This clonotype was detected ten times or more. The chain couples TRBV20-1 to TRBJ2-1; D might be TRBD1 or TRBD2, each matching 5 bases. CDR1 is DFQATT and CDR2 is SNEGSKA in the germline V gene (reference sequence). V lost 0 bases to trimming and J lost 0 bases, with 12 bases between them. This CDR3 is built from 16 residues. CDR3 region: CSARDLEGPSYNEQFF. DNA of the CDR3: TGCAGTGCTAGAGATTTAGAGGGACCCTCCTACAATGAGCAGTTCTTC.

This clonotype was seen ten or more times. The chain has TRBV11-1 and TRBJ2-1; TRBD2 might be the D (6 bases). CDR3 length equals 14 residues. In germline, CDR1 is SGHAT, CDR2 FQDESV (reference sequence). Trimming took off 5 bases at V and 4 bases at J, with 12 bases between the two ends. Here the CDR3 reads CASSRLTSYNEQFF. In DNA, the CDR3 is TGTGCCAGCAGCCGACTGACTAGTTACAATGAGCAGTTCTTC.

The rearrangement joins TRBV27 to TRBJ1-5; TRBD1 agrees at 7 bases. CDR1 is MNHEY and CDR2 is SMNVEV in the germline V gene (reference sequence). The CDR3 length is 17 residues. Germline trimming cut 0 bases from V and 0 bases from J; bases unmatched to any gene: 5. The chain's CDR3 is CASSLSEGQYSNQPQHF. In DNA, the CDR3 is TGTGCCAGCAGTTTATCCGAGGGACAGTATAGCAATCAGCCCCAGCATTTT.

There are a few counts of this clonotype. The rearrangement uses TRBV6-1 and TRBJ2-7; no clear D. V was shortened by 7 bases and J by 3 bases, with 16 bases between the two germline ends. The germline gives CDR1 MNHNS, CDR2 SASEGT. This CDR3 region has 14 residues. DNA for the CDR3: TGTGCCAGCATCCCATCGGTGGGCCACTACGAGCAGTACGTC. Translated: CASIPSVGHYEQYV.

In this sample, this clonotype turned up many times. The chain uses TRBV20-1 and TRBJ1-4, with D perhaps matching TRBD1 (6 bases). The germline CDR1 and CDR2 sequences are DFQATT and SNEGSKA (reference sequence). Trimming took off 0 bases at V and 4 bases at J, with 15 bases between the two ends. The CDR3 runs to 16 residues. Here the CDR3 reads CSARDGRTAFNEKLFF. CDR3 DNA: TGCAGTGCTAGAGATGGGAGGACAGCCTTTAATGAAAAACTGTTTTTT.

Worth noting for this clonotype: This may be a read error, as it is one base from a much larger clone. The chain is built from TRBV11-1 and TRBJ2-3, with unresolved D. This CDR3 is 14 amino acids long. The V gene's germline CDR1 is SGHAT and CDR2 FQDESV (reference sequence). The germline V and J ends were trimmed by 8 bases and 4 bases, with 16 bases remaining between them. The CDR3 here is CASGSNLLADTQYF. CDR3 DNA sequence: TGTGCCAGCGGCTCCAATCTTCTAGCAGATACGCAGTATTTT.

In its sample, this clonotype was seen many times. The chain is built from TRBV4-2 and TRBJ2-3; D gene unclear. The CDR3 is made up of 13 amino acids. The germline gives CDR1 LGHNA, CDR2 YNFKEQ. Trimming removed 6 bases from V and 5 bases from J, with 12 bases in between. Here the CDR3 reads CASSQDPVDTQYF. The CDR3 coding sequence is TGTGCCAGCAGTCAGGACCCAGTAGATACGCAGTATTTT.

This clonotype is deemed medium-sized (0.01 to 0.1%). The rearrangement joins TRBV6-1 to TRBJ2-1; TRBD2 matches at 15 bases. This CDR3 comprises 15 residues. J gave up 7 bases and V 4 bases, and 2 bases lay outside the gene matches. Germline-derived CDR1 and CDR2 are MNHNS and SASEGT. CDR3 in amino acids: CASSAGTSGRNEQFF. CDR3 bases: TGTGCCAGCAGTGCCGGGACTAGCGGGAGGAATGAGCAGTTCTTC.

This clonotype was recorded many times. The chain recombines TRBV6-2 or TRBV6-3 with TRBJ1-5; D remains unclear. CDR1 and CDR2 (germline): MNHEY, SVGEGT. There are 15 residues in the CDR3. V shed 0 bases and J shed 0 bases, with 6 bases lying between them. This CDR3 is CASSYSVNSNQPQHF. CDR3 nucleotide sequence: TGTGCCAGCAGTTACTCAGTGAATAGCAATCAGCCCCAGCATTTT.

This clonotype was recorded a few times. The genes are TRBV29-1 and TRBJ2-3; TRBD2 aligns across 7 bases. The V gene's germline CDR1 is SQVTM and CDR2 ANQGSEA. The V gene end was trimmed by 0 bases and the J gene end by 4 bases; junction bases not matched to a gene: 10. CDR3 length: 16 amino acids. CDR3 loop: CSVEDYGDYEADTQYF. CDR3 in DNA: TGCAGCGTTGAAGATTACGGGGACTACGAGGCAGATACGCAGTATTTT.

This clonotype occurred many times. This chain joins TRBV11-2 and TRBJ1-2; TRBD1 matches 9 bases. This CDR3 spans 14 amino acids. From germline, CDR1 is SGHAT and CDR2 FQNNGV. The trim removed 5 bases at V and 6 bases at J, leaving 7 bases unmatched. CDR3 DNA sequence: TGTGCCAGCAGCCTGACCGGGACAGGGAATGGCTACACCTTC. This sequence encodes CASSLTGTGNGYTF.

This clonotype has a count of ten or more. The chain employs TRBV18 and TRBJ1-2, with TRBD1 as a possible D gene (5 bases). Trimming cost V 1 base and J 4 bases, with 13 bases left between them. The CDR3 length is 15 residues. The germline V gene encodes CDR1 KGHSH and CDR2 LQKENI. CDR3 protein: CASSPQGDKSYGYTF. The CDR3 nucleotides are TGTGCCAGCTCACCACAAGGGGATAAAAGCTATGGCTACACCTTC. Supplemented by reference TRBV18 and TRBJ1-2, the full variable domain reads NAGVMQNPRHLVRRRGQEARLRCSPMKGHSHVYWYRQLPEEGLKFMVYLQKENIIDESGMPKERFSAEFPKEGPSILRIQQVVRGDSAAYFCASSPQGDKSYGYTFGSGTRLTVV.

This clonotype was seen ten or more times. This chain connects TRBV5-4 to TRBJ2-1, with unresolved D. CDR3 length equals 15 residues. V was pared by 0 bases and J by 1 base, with 8 bases between. Germline-derived CDR1 and CDR2 are SGHNT and YYREEE (reference sequence). Here the CDR3 DNA reads TGTGCCAGCAGCTTGGAAAGTGCTTCCTACAATGAGCAGTTCTTC. Amino acids: CASSLESASYNEQFF.

In this sample, this clonotype turned up many times. The chain combines TRBV6-1 with TRBJ1-6; 7 positions match TRBD1. After removal of 8 bases from V and 3 bases from J, the junction contained 4 bases not matched to a gene. CDR1 and CDR2 from the germline V gene are MNHNS and SASEGT. The CDR3 extends over 14 amino acids. This chain's CDR3 is CASSTGNYNSPLHF. The CDR3 DNA follows: TGTGCCAGCTCGACAGGGAACTATAATTCACCCCTCCACTTT.

This clonotype was observed at least ten times. The chain recombines TRBV20-1 with TRBJ1-1, with TRBD1 matching 9 bases. V trimming: 0 bases; J trimming: 3 bases; junction bases outside the gene matches: 14. Germline values: CDR1 DFQATT, CDR2 SNEGSKA (reference sequence). This CDR3 is 18 amino acids long. This chain's CDR3 is CSARDGGQGSFVYTEAFF. DNA for the CDR3: TGCAGTGCTAGAGATGGGGGACAGGGATCATTTGTGTACACTGAAGCTTTCTTT.

This clonotype came up many times. The chain employs TRBV19 and TRBJ2-1; TRBD2 might be the D (5 bases). Trimming left V 7 bases short and J 6 bases short, with 19 bases between. This CDR3 comprises 15 residues. From germline, CDR1 is LNHDA and CDR2 SQIVND (reference sequence). DNA for the CDR3: TGTGCCAGTATTCGACTCGCGGGCCCCATCAATGAGCAGTTCTTC. This sequence encodes CASIRLAGPINEQFF.

This clonotype has at least ten counts. The V call is TRBV25-1, the J call TRBJ2-5, with 7 bases matching TRBD2. V dropped 2 bases and J dropped 5; count of bases not matched to a gene: 5. This CDR3 contains 14 residues. The germline V gene encodes CDR1 MGHDK and CDR2 SYGVNS. CDR3 region: CASSERGGEETQYF. For the CDR3, the DNA is TGTGCCAGCAGTGAACGGGGAGGGGAGGAGACCCAGTACTTC.